These 9 T cell receptor beta chains came from one sample sequenced in a study of control samples from healthy donors and cancer patients. Clones were sequenced by immunoSEQ multiplex PCR, and TCRdb holds only the in-frame ones, with some missing. The table has almost 95,000 clones, around nine tenths seen once. The source material was blood. The source of these receptors is a woman aged 18-30 years in good health.

This clone was detected once. The chain employs TRBV19 and TRBJ1-6, with a weak D call TRBD1 (5 bases). The CDR3 runs to 19 residues. Trimming cost V 6 bases and J 7 bases, with 28 bases left between them. CDR1 is LNHDA and CDR2 is SQIVND in the germline V gene (reference sequence). The DNA for the CDR3 is TGTGCCAGTAGCACGCAGGGTGTGCCTGGTAGTGGGGGAAATTCACCCCTCCACTTT. This gives the protein CASSTQGVPGSGGNSPLHF.

V usage is TRBV12-5 and J usage is TRBJ1-1; D gene uncertain. Deletions cut 4 bases from V and 5 bases from J, with 11 bases between. Germline lookup yields CDR1 LGHNT and CDR2 FRNRAP. This CDR3 region has 13 residues. The CDR3 nucleotides are TGTGCTAGTGGTTCACCCGCCGTAACTGAAGCTTTCTTT. Its protein is CASGSPAVTEAFF.

V usage is TRBV19 and J usage is TRBJ1-2; no firm D call. With 5 bases removed from V and 5 bases from J, the gap between germline ends came to 6 bases. Germline assignment: CDR1 LNHDA and CDR2 SQIVND (reference sequence). The CDR3 contains 11 residues. The CDR3 DNA reads TGTGCCAGTAGTGGTGGGTATGGCTACACCTTC. Protein product: CASSGGYGYTF.

This rearrangement joins TRBV2 to TRBJ1-1; D remains unclear. V was pared by 4 bases and J by 6 bases, with 18 bases between. CDR3 length equals 15 residues. CDR1 SNHLY and CDR2 FYNNEI come from the germline V gene. CDR3 DNA sequence: TGTGCCAGCAGTGGGTACCGGGTTCAGGACGCTGAAGCTTTCTTT. This sequence encodes CASSGYRVQDAEAFF. The full variable domain, with the rest looked up from reference TRBV2 and TRBJ1-1, is EPEVTQTPSHQVTQMGQEVILRCVPISNHLYFYWYRQILGQKVEFLVSFYNNEISEKSEIFDDQFSVERPDGSNFTLKIRSTKLEDSAMYFCASSGYRVQDAEAFFGQGTRLTVV.

This clone was counted once. This chain connects TRBV9 to TRBJ1-3, with D hard to call. The CDR3 contains 16 residues. V was clipped by 3 bases and J by 0 bases, with 13 bases between them. Germline-derived CDR1 and CDR2 are SGDLS and YYNGEE. The CDR3 bases are TGTGCCAGCAGCGATAAGCACAGCACCTCTGGAAACACCATATATTTT. Residues: CASSDKHSTSGNTIYF.

The CDR3 region has the DNA TGCGCCAGCAGCTTGGTACCCGACTCGACTCAGTTCTTC. It encodes CASSLVPDSTQFF. The chain links TRBV5-1 to TRBJ2-1; the D is unclear. Germline CDR1 is SGHRS and CDR2 is YFSETQ. The length of the CDR3 is 13 residues. The V end lost 0 bases, the J end lost 13 bases, and 14 bases lay between the germline ends.

The rearrangement uses TRBV5-6 and TRBJ1-4; no clear D gene. V was cut by 3 bases and J by 6 bases, with 12 bases left in between. CDR1 and CDR2 from the germline V gene are SGHDT and YYEEEE. This CDR3 region has 14 residues. The CDR3, as DNA: TGTGCCAGCAGCTCGAAGAGGAGGGATGAAAAACTGTTTTTT. Its translation: CASSSKRRDEKLFF.

Worth noting for this clone: Within the sample, other DNA sequences also encode this same CDR3. The J gene is TRBJ2-1, the V gene TRBV12-3 or TRBV12-4; D is perhaps TRBD1 (5 bases). The V gene lost 0 bases and the J gene lost 6 bases, with 6 bases spanning the gap. The CDR3 contains 13 residues. Here the CDR3 reads CASSLAGVNEQFF. In nucleotides, the CDR3 is TGTGCCAGCAGTTTAGCAGGGGTCAATGAGCAGTTCTTC.

This chain uses TRBV11-2 with TRBJ1-5, with a possible D match to TRBD1 (5 bases). The CDR3 consists of 15 residues. CDR1 and CDR2 from the germline V gene are SGHAT and FQNNGV. Trimming took 5 bases from V and 7 from J, leaving 18 bases between them. The CDR3 reads CASSPTAGGWQPQHF. The CDR3 DNA reads as TGTGCCAGCAGCCCTACGGCGGGGGGGTGGCAGCCCCAGCATTTT. Looking up the rest from reference TRBV11-2 and TRBJ1-5 gives the full variable domain: EAGVAQSPRYKIIEKRQSVAFWCNPISGHATLYWYQQILGQGPKLLIQFQNNGVVDDSQLPKDRFSAERLKGVDSTLKIQPAKLEDSAVYLCASSPTAGGWQPQHFGDGTRLSIL.